The clone carrying this TCR beta chain was recorded many times. Antigen: not known. These data belong to a study of T cell repertoires in cytomegalovirus infection. Regarding the study as a whole: What dominated the ex vivo response were HLA-C-restricted CMV-specific TCR beta clonotypes. Cumulative public TCR beta family frequency identified carriers of CMV plus the relevant HLA.

MiXCR, run by TCRdb on the reads, gives a single entry per CDR3 protein. This table holds about 260,000 distinct CDR3 sequences, about 13% found once. J was trimmed by 9 bases and V by 6 bases; bases with no gene match: 9. In germline, CDR1 is SGHTA, CDR2 FQGNSA. The CDR3 totals 15 residues. Source material: PBMCs. The receptor comes from a human donor in good health (CMV status not recorded). Some clones in this sample may be carry-over from other donors' samples. J is TRBJ2-1 and V is TRBV7-2, with TRBD2 identical over 12 bases. CDR3 nucleotides: TGTGCCAGCAGTCAAGACGGACTAGCGGGATCTGAGCAGTTCTTC. Translated: CASSQDGLAGSEQFF.